This T cell receptor (beta chain) was retrieved from a study of blood T cell repertoires in COVID-19. Study background: T cells, B-cell-depleted T cells, or PBMCs supplied cDNA or gDNA.

Libraries were prepared by immunoSEQ multiplex PCR; TCRdb keeps only in-frame clonotypes and omits some of them. The data contain about 250,000 clones, around 90% of them singletons. What the recovered Cohort 3 donors had was two negative PCRs, clearance, or symptom resolution. This clonotype was sampled from a woman aged 45 to 65 who had recovered from COVID-19. Sequencing was performed on PBMCs or T cells enriched from blood (not recorded which).

For the CDR3, the DNA is TGTGCCAGCAGCCGAGGACTTATGAACACCGGGGAGCTGTTTTTT. It codes for CASSRGLMNTGELFF. The genes are TRBV7-8 and TRBJ2-2; weak D call: TRBD2 (5 bases). Germline V gene sequence: CDR1 SGHVS, CDR2 FQNEAQ. The CDR3 runs 15 residues. Trimming removed 5 bases from V and 1 base from J, with 11 bases in between.